These 23 T cell receptor beta chains were all obtained from the same sample, sequenced in a study of blood T cell repertoires in COVID-19. Measured with immunoSEQ multiplex PCR; TCRdb has only the in-frame clones, and not every one. There are nearly 70,000 clones in the sample; 70% to 90% occur only once, and around 3.5% lies in the top ten. Material for sequencing was peripheral blood. These receptors were collected from a woman aged 45-59 years with COVID-19, enrolled during active disease.

The genes are TRBV9 and TRBJ2-7; 10 positions agree with TRBD2. This CDR3 is 15 amino acids long. The V gene's germline CDR1 is SGDLS and CDR2 YYNGEE. V gave up 3 bases and J gave up 3 bases; unmatched junction bases: 6. DNA of the CDR3: TGTGCCAGCAGCGGCGGACTAGCGGACCTCTACGAGCAGTACTTC. It specifies CASSGGLADLYEQYF.

The CDR3 region is CASSLPGTPWEQYF. CDR3 nucleotides: TGTGCCAGCAGCTTACCCGGGACTCCTTGGGAGCAGTACTTC. The chain uses TRBV7-8 and TRBJ2-7; D perhaps matches TRBD2 (6 bases). V was shortened by 2 bases and J by 7 bases, with 15 bases between the two germline ends. Germline CDR1 and CDR2: SGHVS and FQNEAQ. The CDR3 covers 14 residues.

The rearrangement links TRBV27 to TRBJ1-4; 7 bases are a match to TRBD1. The CDR3 runs to 15 residues. V shed 4 bases, J shed 1 base, and the junction held 3 bases outside the gene matches. CDR1 MNHEY and CDR2 SMNVEV come from the germline V gene (reference sequence). CDR3 nucleotides: TGTGCCAGCAGTTCACAGGGGTTAACTAATGAAAAACTGTTTTTT. This encodes CASSSQGLTNEKLFF.

The chain combines TRBV4-1 with TRBJ2-1; D perhaps matches TRBD1 (6 bases). The germline gives CDR1 MGHRA, CDR2 YSYEKL. The V gene lost 4 bases and the J gene lost 0 bases, with 16 bases spanning the gap. This CDR3 has 17 amino acids. CDR3 region: CASSLKIGQSSYNEQFF. CDR3 bases: TGCGCCAGCAGCCTGAAGATTGGACAGAGCTCCTACAATGAGCAGTTCTTC.

This clone was found once. The chain combines TRBV9 with TRBJ2-1, with D possibly matching TRBD1 (5 bases). The CDR3 runs to 15 residues. Germline values: CDR1 SGDLS, CDR2 YYNGEE. The V gene lost 3 bases and the J gene lost 4 bases, with 14 bases spanning the gap. The CDR3 loop is CASSAGKMGYNEQFF. The CDR3 DNA is TGTGCCAGCAGCGCAGGGAAGATGGGATACAATGAGCAGTTCTTC.

The chain employs TRBV6-5 and TRBJ2-3; D uncertain. The ends were cut back, 3 bases at V and 0 bases at J, with 7 bases in the middle. The CDR3 spans 14 residues. The V gene's germline CDR1 is MNHEY and CDR2 SVGAGI. The CDR3 sequence: CASSYSESTDTQYF. In nucleotides, the CDR3 is TGTGCCAGCAGTTATAGTGAGAGCACAGATACGCAGTATTTT.

The rearrangement uses TRBV19 and TRBJ1-1, with a weak D call TRBD1 (6 bases). CDR1 is LNHDA, CDR2 SQIVND, per germline (reference sequence). This CDR3 has 13 amino acids. V was pared by 5 bases and J by 4 bases, with 11 bases between. The CDR3 is CASSPQGTTEAFF. The CDR3 region has the DNA TGTGCCAGTAGTCCCCAGGGGACCACTGAAGCTTTCTTT.

V gene TRBV3-1 (or the pseudogene TRBV3-2) combines with J gene TRBJ2-7, with D perhaps matching TRBD1 (5 bases). CDR3 length: 12 residues. V lost 2 bases and J 7 bases, leaving 9 bases between the germline ends. Germline V gene sequence: CDR1 LGHDT, CDR2 YNNKEL (reference sequence). CDR3 residues: CASSQTGQEQYF. In nucleotides, the CDR3 is TGTGCCAGCAGCCAAACAGGCCAGGAGCAGTACTTC.

The CDR3 is CASSIRTSGYNEQFF. DNA for the CDR3: TGCGCCAGCAGCATCCGGACTAGCGGTTACAATGAGCAGTTCTTC. The chain links TRBV4-1 to TRBJ2-1; 10 positions agree with TRBD2. CDR3 length: 15 amino acids. V dropped 5 bases and J dropped 4; count of bases not matched to a gene: 5. Germline CDR1 reads MGHRA; CDR2 reads YSYEKL.

Here the CDR3 DNA reads TGTGCCAGCAGCGCGTCGGGACACCGCTATGGCTACACCTTC. It is translated as CASSASGHRYGYTF. The genes are TRBV9 and TRBJ1-2; possibly TRBD1 for D (6 bases). Trimming removed 3 bases at V and 4 bases at J, with 13 bases between. Per germline, CDR1 SGDLS and CDR2 YYNGEE. This CDR3 comprises 14 residues.

The chain employs TRBV5-1 and TRBJ2-1; 7 bases match TRBD2. J was trimmed by 4 bases and V by 3 bases; bases with no gene match: 7. Germline V gene sequence: CDR1 SGHRS, CDR2 YFSETQ. The CDR3 sequence is 15 residues long. The CDR3 nucleotides are TGCGCCAGCAGCTGGGAGGGACGGACGTACAATGAGCAGTTCTTC. Translated: CASSWEGRTYNEQFF.

The chain uses TRBV7-8 and TRBJ2-7, with 8 bases lining up with TRBD2. Germline V gene sequence: CDR1 SGHVS, CDR2 FQNEAQ. Trimming removed 5 bases from V and 3 bases from J; junction bases left unmatched: 12. There are 16 residues in the CDR3. The CDR3 region is CASSPLNSGSSYEQYF. The CDR3 coding sequence is TGTGCCAGCAGCCCCCTCAACAGCGGGAGCAGCTACGAGCAGTACTTC.

The rearrangement uses TRBV7-2 and TRBJ2-5; tentatively, D is TRBD1 (6 bases). Germline CDR1 SGHTA, CDR2 FQGNSA. Between the trimmed V and J ends, which lost 1 base and 1 base, there was a span of 16 bases. This CDR3 comprises 17 residues. CDR3 region: CASSLDPPTGFQETQYF. CDR3 sequence (DNA): TGTGCCAGCAGCTTAGACCCCCCGACAGGATTCCAAGAGACCCAGTACTTC.

The gene calls are TRBV5-1 and TRBJ1-4, with 9 bases fitting TRBD1. The germline gives CDR1 SGHRS, CDR2 YFSETQ. V was pared by 7 bases and J by 7 bases, with 11 bases of the junction left unmatched. CDR3 length: 15 residues. CDR3 protein: CASFAGTGRGEKLFF. CDR3 sequence (DNA): TGCGCCAGCTTTGCCGGGACAGGGAGAGGTGAAAAACTGTTTTTT.

V and J are TRBV6-5 and TRBJ2-2; D is unclear. Germline V lookup: CDR1 MNHEY, CDR2 SVGAGI. V dropped 0 bases and J dropped 5 bases, with 7 bases sitting between them. This CDR3 contains 14 residues. For the CDR3, the DNA is TGTGCCAGCAGTTACTCGAGGCGTACCGGGGAGCTGTTTTTT. This encodes CASSYSRRTGELFF.

The chain links TRBV5-1 to TRBJ2-1, with D possibly being TRBD2 (6 bases). Trimming stripped 4 bases from V and 4 bases from J, with 15 bases between. The CDR3 totals 15 residues. The germline CDR1 and CDR2 sequences are SGHRS and YFSETQ. CDR3 coding DNA: TGCGCCAGCAGCACTTCTGCAGGGACTTACAATGAGCAGTTCTTC. As protein: CASSTSAGTYNEQFF.

The chain couples TRBV24-1 to TRBJ2-6; weak D call: TRBD1 (6 bases). The V gene lost 4 bases and the J gene lost 0 bases, with 12 bases spanning the gap. Per germline, CDR1 KGHDR and CDR2 SFDVKD. The CDR3 is made up of 17 amino acids. The CDR3 DNA reads TGTGCCACCAGTGAAAGGGACAAGGCCTCTGGGGCCAACGTCCTGACTTTC. The encoded protein is CATSERDKASGANVLTF.

The chain is built from TRBV7-9 and TRBJ1-1; D uncertain. Germline CDR1 is SEHNR and CDR2 is FQNEAQ (reference sequence). Trimming pared 2 bases from V and 5 bases from J, leaving 9 bases between. There are 13 residues in the CDR3. CDR3: CASSLPVGTEAFF. The CDR3 DNA sequence: TGTGCCAGCAGCTTACCCGTCGGTACTGAAGCTTTCTTT.

The J gene is TRBJ2-7, the V gene TRBV27, with 7 nucleotides matching TRBD2. The CDR3 has 16 amino acids. Germline values: CDR1 MNHEY, CDR2 SMNVEV (reference sequence). V lost 6 bases and J lost 2; bases outside the gene matches: 13. The CDR3 spells CASSRRASGTTYEQYF. The CDR3 nucleotides read TGTGCCAGCAGCCGAAGGGCCTCCGGGACTACCTACGAGCAGTACTTC.

The chain combines TRBV29-1 with TRBJ2-5; TRBD2 aligns across 7 bases. Germline V lookup: CDR1 SQVTM, CDR2 ANQGSEA. This CDR3 has 14 residues. V dropped 4 bases and J dropped 3; count of bases not matched to a gene: 8. The CDR3 is CSVAVGLAEETQYF. In DNA form, the CDR3 reads TGCAGCGTTGCCGTGGGCCTAGCGGAAGAGACCCAGTACTTC.

The chain is built from TRBV30 and TRBJ2-3; weak D call: TRBD2 (6 bases). Trimming took 2 bases from V and 1 from J, leaving 16 bases between them. Per the germline V gene, CDR1 is GTSNPN and CDR2 is SVGIG (reference sequence). CDR3 length equals 16 residues. This chain's CDR3 is CAWSPPGRDRTDTQYF. The CDR3, as DNA: TGTGCCTGGAGTCCCCCTGGGCGGGATCGCACAGATACGCAGTATTTT.

The chain is built from TRBV19 and TRBJ2-2; 11 bases fit TRBD1. After removal of 8 bases from V and 6 bases from J, the junction contained 8 bases not matched to a gene. This CDR3 comprises 15 residues. CDR1 and CDR2 from the germline V gene are LNHDA and SQIVND (reference sequence). This chain's CDR3 is CASGADRGPPGELFF. The DNA for the CDR3 is TGTGCCAGTGGGGCGGACAGGGGGCCACCCGGGGAGCTGTTTTTT.

V usage is TRBV5-1 and J usage is TRBJ2-7; 9 nucleotides agree with TRBD2. The junction had 17 bases not matched to a gene; V was cut back by 4 bases and J by 3 bases. CDR1 SGHRS and CDR2 YFSETQ come from the germline V gene. The CDR3 spans 18 residues. In nucleotides, the CDR3 is TGCGCCAGCAGCCCGAGGGGGTGGCAAGCGGGAGGTTTCTACGAGCAGTACTTC. This codes for CASSPRGWQAGGFYEQYF.